Included here is one T cell receptor beta chain sequence, with context. Its antigen is not identified. The sample belongs to a study of T cell responses to AZD1222 COVID-19 vaccine. Study-wide points: Receipt of two AZD1222 doses was followed by a rise in Spike-specific TCR breadth and depth. Donors in the cohort were predominantly white British and more often female, and clonal diversity was possibly underestimated. Sampling that yielded the repertoires occurred only after the peak T cell response. As reported, nearly half of all spike-specific TCRs target variant regions that are unmutated.

The repertoire was sequenced with immunoSEQ multiplex PCR; TCRdb's copy has only in-frame clones and lacks some. Altogether 150,000 to 200,000 clones are present, approximately 87% being singletons, with the ten largest covering roughly 4%. The CDR3 totals 15 residues. The V gene's germline CDR1 is LNHDA and CDR2 SQIVND (reference sequence). V was clipped by 6 bases and J by 2 bases; unmatched bases: 7. This sequence originates from an adult who received the AZD1222 COVID-19 vaccine. The rearrangement joins TRBV19 to TRBJ1-5, with TRBD1 matching over 7 bases. The sample in question was peripheral blood, obtained 28 days after the second AZD1222 dose. The CDR3 coding sequence is TGTGCCAGTAGGACAACAGGGGCCGGCAATCAGCCCCAGCATTTT. Residues: CASRTTGAGNQPQHF.